This T cell receptor beta chain stems from a study of shared clonotypes between healthy human individuals (dated by TCRdb to the early 2020s). Study-level background: A couple of women and a few men aged 18 to 49 years were included in the cohort. Per donor, three plates each were used for CD4 naive and CD4 memory, two for CD8 naive, and one for CD8 memory. Blood TCR repertoires of five healthy adults were deeply sequenced to estimate repertoire size and the extent of clonotype sharing between individuals. Libraries were prepared and TCR repertoires were sequenced by different laboratories using diverse techniques, in order to increase sequencing depth and limit assay-specific biases. Each donor's leukapheresis produced roughly between about 0.9 and 9.5 billion PBMCs. The paper's findings and limits, for the study overall: Sampling was limited to blood, and TCR repertoires in tissue likely differ from TCR repertoires in blood. Sharing across a handful of donors was observed for around 5% of naive CD4, about 3.2% of naive CD8, over 2% of memory CD4, and about 0.4% of memory CD8 clonotypes. Rarefaction of sorted-subset datasets indicated incomplete sequencing despite the large sequencing depth. Higher generation probabilities were observed for clonotypes shared by all four sorted-subset donors than for non-shared clonotypes. Pairwise subsampling led to the expectation that sequencing depth would affect the degree of clonotype sharing among donors. Estimated clonotype richness was generally larger for naive than for memory subsets. The genetic and exposure-history diversity represented was limited by the small number of donors.

TCR CDR3 regions were amplified from genomic DNA by multiplex PCR using the deep immunoSEQ assay. Extracted genomic DNA from each cell subset was spread evenly across all wells of several immunoSEQ 96-well plates, with each plate serving as a replicate. For sorted subsets, each replicate PCR was loaded with roughly 0.2 ug genomic DNA, equivalent to approximately 27,000 T cell genomes. Purified libraries were quantified with a Qubit 3.0 fluorometer, sized on a Bioanalyzer 2100, and re-quantified with the KAPA Library Quantification kit. Every immunoSEQ 96-well plate was sequenced on a dedicated single-read 150-cycle Illumina NextSeq 550 flow cell. In the authors' own workflow: Because only junctional sequences without quality scores were contained in the immunoSEQ output, filtering matching that applied to full-length reads could not be performed. To assign V/J genes and CDR3, sequences were annotated using PyIR, a Python wrapper for IgBLAST v1.9, with IMGT germline references. Reads were removed for weak V/J assignments (E-value above 1e-6), missing CDR3, stop codons, out-of-frame junctions, or ambiguous translated residues. V3J clonotypes were defined as sequences sharing the same inferred V gene, J gene, and CDR3 amino acid sequence. Percentage overlap between repertoires was computed as shared unique clonotypes divided by the size of the smaller repertoire. Repertoire richness was assessed with RTK rarefaction, the Chao1 estimator, and Recon v2.1 estimates of unobserved clonotypes. For all TCRbeta clonotypes obtained by the gDNA method from a handful of donors, generation probabilities were computed with OLGA. The table comes from immuneACCESS by way of TCRdb, which keeps in-frame sequences with V and J called. Part of the clones is missing from these tables; in studies checked, under half for an unresolved V gene and the rest for unknown reasons. Clone size and V and J calls were adopted from that table, with D and trimming inferred from the DNA. The sample includes roughly 2.6 million clones, with about 92% observed a single time. The ten biggest clones cover over 0.12% of the sample.

Healthy HIV-negative adults with no recently reported acute infections or vaccinations were included as donors. All donors were Caucasian adults living in Nashville, Tennessee, USA. CD4+ T cells were enriched through magnetic negative selection, after which naive cells were positively selected on CD45RA and the remaining negative fraction served as the memory subset. After blood collection by leukapheresis, PBMCs were isolated using Ficoll-Histopaque density gradient centrifugation and then cryopreserved in the vapor phase of liquid nitrogen. Purity and quantity of every magnetically sorted T cell population were checked by analytical flow cytometry. Genomic DNA was isolated from every sorted fraction and measured by UV absorbance on a Nanodrop 2000c. On this clone itself: This clone's antigen is unknown. The record has no base qualities; no much larger clone is one base away.

V lost 4 bases and J lost 3 bases; the stretch between them is 22 bases long. The CDR3 has 17 amino acids, counting the end cysteine and phenylalanine. The CDR3 DNA has 51 bases and is translated from base 1. Taken from the germline V gene, the CDR1 and CDR2 loops are SGHTA and FQGNSA. The sequence is built from TRBV7-2 and TRBJ2-7; the D segment could be TRBD1, given 6 matching bases. The sample was naive CD4+ T cells sorted from blood. This specimen's cell subset or site label, interpreted: CD45RA+ positively selected. The source is a man between 18 and 35 years old in good health. The CDR3: CASSSTVGGGKVYEQYF. The DNA sequence reads TGTGCCAGCAGCTCGACGGTTGGGGGCGGAAAAGTCTACGAGCAGTACTTC.